The 26 T cell receptor beta chains reported below all come from one sample, sequenced in a study of beta chain features in type 1 diabetes. Sequenced material consisted of expressed TCRB transcripts (all of the isolated RNA was reverse transcribed). This table comes from immunoSEQ multiplex PCR, and its TCRdb copy is limited to in-frame clones, with some not included. The profile shows some 180,000 clones, 10% to 15% of them singletons. Sequenced sample: central memory CD4+ T cells from blood. The receptors were gathered from a woman between 18 and 29 years old in good health.

This clone was counted only a few times. V gene TRBV7-3 combines with J gene TRBJ2-1; TRBD2 aligns across 13 bases. The CDR3 runs to 14 residues. V gave up 1 base and J gave up 13 bases; unmatched junction bases: 4. Germline V CDR1 and CDR2: SGHTA, FQGTGA. CDR3 protein: CASSLNEGLAGQFF. DNA for the CDR3: TGTGCCAGCAGCTTAAATGAGGGACTAGCGGGACAGTTCTTC. The entire variable domain, with the rest obtained from reference TRBV7-3 and TRBJ2-1, is as follows: GAGVSQTPSNKVTEKGKYVELRCDPISGHTALYWYRQSLGQGPEFLIYFQGTGAADDSGLPNDRFFAVRPEGSVSTLKIQRTERGDSAVYLCASSLNEGLAGQFFGPGTRLTVL.

The J gene is TRBJ2-3, the V gene TRBV30; 7 bases map to TRBD2. Unmatched junction bases numbered 4, after V lost 5 bases and J lost 2 bases. The CDR3 runs 13 residues. Germline V CDR1 and CDR2: GTSNPN, SVGIG (reference sequence). The CDR3 region has the DNA TGTGCCTGGTCAGCGGGGATCACAGATACGCAGTATTTT. Its protein product is CAWSAGITDTQYF. The whole variable domain, filled in from reference TRBV30 and TRBJ2-3, reads SQTIHQWPATLVQPVGSPLSLECTVEGTSNPNLYWYRQAAGRGLQLLFYSVGIGQISSEVPQNLSASRPQDRQFILSSKKLLLSDSGFYLCAWSAGITDTQYFGPGTRLTVL.

This clone has a handful of counts. V and J are TRBV7-2 and TRBJ2-2; D is unresolved. The V end lost 5 bases, the J end lost 0 bases, and 7 bases lay between the germline ends. Germline CDR1 and CDR2: SGHTA and FQGNSA. This CDR3 comprises 14 residues. As DNA, the CDR3 is TGTGCCAGCAGCCGAATAGCGAACACCGGGGAGCTGTTTTTT. Translated, it gives CASSRIANTGELFF.

This clone was seen more than once but under ten times. The V gene is TRBV19, the J gene TRBJ2-2; 8 positions agree with TRBD2. Germline CDR1 LNHDA, CDR2 SQIVND (reference sequence). CDR3 length: 15 residues. Unmatched junction bases numbered 5, after V lost 3 bases and J lost 5 bases. CDR3 loop: CASSMSGRSTGELFF. The CDR3 DNA sequence: TGTGCCAGTAGTATGAGCGGGAGAAGTACCGGGGAGCTGTTTTTT.

This clone was observed a few times. This rearrangement joins TRBV28 to TRBJ2-3; the D gene is possibly TRBD2 (6 bases). The germline CDR1 and CDR2 sequences are MDHEN and SYDVKM. The V and J ends lost 4 bases and 4 bases respectively, with 18 bases between them. The CDR3 is 16 residues long. The CDR3, as DNA: TGTGCCAGCAGTTCGCCAGGGCCTAGCGAGGCAGATACGCAGTATTTT. It codes for CASSSPGPSEADTQYF.

V gene TRBV14 combines with J gene TRBJ1-1; 7 positions agree with TRBD1. The V gene end was trimmed by 3 bases and the J gene end by 4 bases; junction bases not matched to a gene: 14. The germline gives CDR1 SGHDN, CDR2 FVKESK. The CDR3 has 17 residues. The CDR3 DNA follows: TGTGCCAGCAGCCAGGCCTTGACAGGGATCAGGGGCACTGAAGCTTTCTTT. Translated, it gives CASSQALTGIRGTEAFF. Supplemented by reference TRBV14 and TRBJ1-1, the full variable domain reads EAGVTQFPSHSVIEKGQTVTLRCDPISGHDNLYWYRRVMGKEIKFLLHFVKESKQDESGMPNNRFLAERTGGTYSTLKVQPAELEDSGVYFCASSQALTGIRGTEAFFGQGTRLTVV.

V is TRBV5-4 and J is TRBJ2-3; 8 nucleotides agree with TRBD2. Germline CDR1 is SGHNT and CDR2 is YYREEE (reference sequence). The CDR3 has 15 residues. Trimming took 4 bases from V and 7 from J; bases not matched to a gene: 11. CDR3 nucleotide sequence: TGTGCCAGCAGCGTTCGGGAGGGCCAGGGAAATACGCAGTATTTT. It encodes CASSVREGQGNTQYF.

The chain uses TRBV11-2 and TRBJ2-3; TRBD2 is a possible D gene (6 bases). V lost 7 bases to trimming and J lost 0 bases, with 14 bases between them. CDR3 size: 15 residues. The germline V gene encodes CDR1 SGHAT and CDR2 FQNNGV. This chain's CDR3 is CASTPWAGSTDTQYF. CDR3 in DNA: TGTGCCAGCACCCCGTGGGCGGGAAGCACAGATACGCAGTATTTT.

CDR3 region: CASSFGTGLSNQPQHF. The CDR3 DNA reads as TGTGCCAGCAGCTTTGGAACAGGGCTTAGCAATCAGCCCCAGCATTTT. This sequence joins TRBV7-2 and TRBJ1-5, with D possibly TRBD1 on 6 matching bases. Trimming took 3 bases from V and 0 from J, leaving 12 bases between them. In germline, CDR1 is SGHTA, CDR2 FQGNSA. The CDR3 is made up of 16 amino acids.

The V and J genes are TRBV4-2 and TRBJ2-2; 9 bases are a match to TRBD2. Germline lookup yields CDR1 LGHNA and CDR2 YNFKEQ. V shed 7 bases and J 5 bases; nucleotides not matched to a gene: 8. The CDR3 has 15 amino acids. CDR3 amino acids: CASTISGRRTGELFF. The CDR3 DNA reads TGTGCCAGCACCATAAGCGGGAGGAGGACCGGGGAGCTGTTTTTT.

This clone was counted only a few times. V usage is TRBV11-2 and J usage is TRBJ2-6; D may be TRBD1 (6 bases). In germline, CDR1 is SGHAT, CDR2 FQNNGV. The CDR3 contains 15 residues. Trimming took 6 bases from V and 2 from J, leaving 11 bases between them. CDR3 in DNA: TGTGCCAGCAGTTCAACAGGGACTGGGGCCAACGTCCTGACTTTC. Translated: CASSSTGTGANVLTF.

The chain links TRBV23-1 to TRBJ2-2, with TRBD1 identical over 9 bases. Being an ORF, TRBV23-1 has a function that is uncertain. V lost 2 bases, J lost 6 bases, and 4 bases stayed unmatched. The CDR3 contains 15 residues. The CDR3 protein is CASSQRDREPGELFF. The DNA of the CDR3 is TGCGCCAGCAGTCAACGGGACAGGGAACCCGGGGAGCTGTTTTTT.

This clone has only a few counts. The J gene is TRBJ2-5, the V gene TRBV5-4; D is unclear. The germline gives CDR1 SGHNT, CDR2 YYREEE (reference sequence). This CDR3 has 13 residues. Trimming shortened V by 1 base and J by 7 bases, and 11 bases separated the two germline ends. The CDR3 nucleotides read TGTGCCAGCAGCTTGTGGCAGGTCACGACCCAGTACTTC. Amino acid sequence: CASSLWQVTTQYF. The full variable domain, with the rest looked up from reference TRBV5-4 and TRBJ2-5, is ETGVTQSPTHLIKTRGQQVTLRCSSQSGHNTVSWYQQALGQGPQFIFQYYREEENGRGNFPPRFSGLQFPNYSSELNVNALELDDSALYLCASSLWQVTTQYFGPGTRLLVL.

This chain's CDR3 is CASSDSRMTGELFF. The DNA for the CDR3 is TGTGCCAGCAGTGACTCGAGGATGACCGGGGAGCTGTTTTTT. The rearrangement uses TRBV6-4 and TRBJ2-2; D is uncertain. V shed 0 bases and J shed 5 bases, with 7 bases lying between them. The CDR3 is 14 residues long. Germline loops: CDR1 MRHNA, CDR2 SNTAGT.

V and J are TRBV28 and TRBJ2-3, with TRBD2 matching 13 bases. Germline V gives CDR1 MDHEN, CDR2 SYDVKM. The CDR3 runs 15 residues. Trimming removed 6 bases from V and 11 bases from J; junction bases left unmatched: 11. CDR3 nucleotide sequence: TGTGCCAGCAGCTTAAGCGGGACTAGCGGGATGGGGCAGTATTTT. Protein: CASSLSGTSGMGQYF.

The V and J genes are TRBV14 and TRBJ2-4; 11 bases fit TRBD2. Germline CDR1 reads SGHDN; CDR2 reads FVKESK. The CDR3 runs to 16 residues. V was clipped by 5 bases and J by 4 bases; unmatched bases: 7. CDR3 bases: TGTGCCAGCAGCTTAGCGGGAGGGGGTGCGAAAAACATTCAGTACTTC. Its protein product is CASSLAGGGAKNIQYF.

V and J are TRBV5-1 and TRBJ2-1, with 8 nucleotides matching TRBD1. CDR3 length: 11 amino acids. Germline lookup yields CDR1 SGHRS and CDR2 YFSETQ. V lost 4 bases, J lost 15 bases, and 6 bases stayed unmatched. The CDR3, as DNA: TGCGCCAGCAGCCTGGACAGGGTGGCGTTCTTC. This codes for CASSLDRVAFF.

There are a few counts of this clone. The chain is built from TRBV30 and TRBJ1-5; D gene uncertain. V was pared by 2 bases and J by 3 bases, with 8 bases between. This CDR3 has 13 amino acids. Germline V gene lookup returns CDR1 GTSNPN and CDR2 SVGIG (reference sequence). CDR3 in amino acids: CAWSWAYNQPQHF. The CDR3 region has the DNA TGTGCCTGGAGTTGGGCATACAATCAGCCCCAGCATTTT.

This clone was picked up a small number of times. The chain has TRBV28 and TRBJ2-2; 12 bases line up with TRBD2. This CDR3 spans 15 amino acids. Trimming at V came to 9 bases and at J to 5 bases, leaving 7 bases not matched to a gene. Germline lookup yields CDR1 MDHEN and CDR2 SYDVKM. CDR3 DNA: TGTGCCAGTCTAGCGGGAGGGCCGTTGACCGGGGAGCTGTTTTTT. Translated: CASLAGGPLTGELFF. Together with reference TRBV28 and TRBJ2-2, the CDR3 gives the full variable domain: DVKVTQSSRYLVKRTGEKVFLECVQDMDHENMFWYRQDPGLGLRLIYFSYDVKMKEKGDIPEGYSVSREKKERFSLILESASTNQTSMYLCASLAGGPLTGELFFGEGSRLTVL.

This clone was seen more than once but under ten times. V usage is TRBV7-3 and J usage is TRBJ1-5, with TRBD1 identical over 8 bases. The germline V gene encodes CDR1 SGHTA and CDR2 FQGTGA. The CDR3 covers 13 residues. The J segment lost 6 bases and the V segment lost 3 bases, leaving 1 base of the junction unmatched. CDR3: CASSLQGAQPQHF. The CDR3 DNA reads TGTGCCAGCAGCTTGCAGGGGGCTCAGCCCCAGCATTTT.

This clone was recorded only once. The CDR3 DNA reads TGTGCCAGCAGTGAACCGGGACTAGCGGGAGACAATGAGCAGTTCTTC. This codes for CASSEPGLAGDNEQFF. This chain joins TRBV6-1 and TRBJ2-1, with 14 bases matching TRBD2. From germline, CDR1 is MNHNS and CDR2 SASEGT. The CDR3 has 16 amino acids. V shed 2 bases, J shed 5 bases, and the junction held 2 bases outside the gene matches.

V usage is TRBV19 and J usage is TRBJ1-1; no firm D call. V lost 5 bases, J lost 3 bases, and 10 bases lay in between. CDR1 is LNHDA and CDR2 is SQIVND in the germline V gene (reference sequence). The CDR3 length is 13 residues. The CDR3 sequence: CASSSFRDTEAFF. CDR3 DNA sequence: TGTGCCAGTAGTTCTTTCCGGGACACTGAAGCTTTCTTT.

V and J are TRBV28 and TRBJ2-7; 9 bases are shared with TRBD1. The germline CDR1 and CDR2 sequences are MDHEN and SYDVKM. The length of the CDR3 is 16 residues. Unmatched junction bases numbered 18, after V lost 6 bases and J lost 9 bases. CDR3 sequence: CASSSPPGQGGERQYF. The CDR3 nucleotides are TGTGCCAGCAGCTCACCCCCGGGACAGGGTGGAGAAAGGCAGTACTTC.

V usage is TRBV2 and J usage is TRBJ2-6; 8 bases agree with TRBD1. Germline V gene data show CDR1 as SNHLY and CDR2 as FYNNEI. The CDR3 has 17 residues. V was clipped by 6 bases and J by 0 bases; unmatched bases: 7. The CDR3 sequence: CASSAGTGRSGANVLTF. CDR3 nucleotide sequence: TGTGCCAGCAGCGCCGGGACAGGCCGCTCTGGGGCCAACGTCCTGACTTTC.

The chain combines TRBV28 with TRBJ2-7; D is perhaps TRBD1 (6 bases). Trimming took 6 bases from V and 4 from J, leaving 13 bases between them. CDR3 length equals 13 residues. Germline V gene data show CDR1 as MDHEN and CDR2 as SYDVKM. Here the CDR3 DNA reads TGTGCCAGCAGCGAACAGGGAGCTTACGAGCAGTACTTC. Protein: CASSEQGAYEQYF.

About this clone itself: At one boundary the junction diverges from the germline segment, which might be a read error. V is TRBV13 and J is TRBJ2-5; 10 positions match TRBD1. The germline V gene encodes CDR1 PRHDT and CDR2 FYEKMQ (reference sequence). The CDR3 has 15 amino acids. The CDR3 protein is CASRGPGQGQGTQYF. In DNA, the CDR3 is TGTGCCAGCAGGGGTCCGGGACAGGGGCAAGGGACCCAGTACTTC. Full variable domain (remainder filled in from reference TRBV13 and TRBJ2-5): AAGVIQSPRHLIKEKRETATLKCYPIPRHDTVYWYQQGPGQDPQFLISFYEKMQSDKGSIPDRFSAQQFSDYHSELNMSSLELGDSALYFCASRGPGQGQGTQYFGPGTRLLVL.